The source of this TCR beta chain is a study of technical replicates of blood from four donors. Germline assignment: CDR1 MNHNY and CDR2 SVGAGI (reference sequence). The junction had 7 bases not matched to a gene; V was cut back by 2 bases and J by 4 bases. The CDR3 spans 15 residues. This table comes from immunoSEQ multiplex PCR, and its TCRdb copy is limited to in-frame clones, with some not included. The table records roughly 100,000 clones, approximately 96% of them present only once. The table lists this clone with a count of one. Sequencing was carried out using T cells isolated from PBMCs. The gene calls are TRBV6-6 and TRBJ1-2; 7 bases match TRBD1. The source of this sequence is a human donor in good health. As DNA, the CDR3 is TGTGCCAGCAGTTACGGAGAAGGGGGCTTCTATGGCTACACCTTC. Translation: CASSYGEGGFYGYTF.